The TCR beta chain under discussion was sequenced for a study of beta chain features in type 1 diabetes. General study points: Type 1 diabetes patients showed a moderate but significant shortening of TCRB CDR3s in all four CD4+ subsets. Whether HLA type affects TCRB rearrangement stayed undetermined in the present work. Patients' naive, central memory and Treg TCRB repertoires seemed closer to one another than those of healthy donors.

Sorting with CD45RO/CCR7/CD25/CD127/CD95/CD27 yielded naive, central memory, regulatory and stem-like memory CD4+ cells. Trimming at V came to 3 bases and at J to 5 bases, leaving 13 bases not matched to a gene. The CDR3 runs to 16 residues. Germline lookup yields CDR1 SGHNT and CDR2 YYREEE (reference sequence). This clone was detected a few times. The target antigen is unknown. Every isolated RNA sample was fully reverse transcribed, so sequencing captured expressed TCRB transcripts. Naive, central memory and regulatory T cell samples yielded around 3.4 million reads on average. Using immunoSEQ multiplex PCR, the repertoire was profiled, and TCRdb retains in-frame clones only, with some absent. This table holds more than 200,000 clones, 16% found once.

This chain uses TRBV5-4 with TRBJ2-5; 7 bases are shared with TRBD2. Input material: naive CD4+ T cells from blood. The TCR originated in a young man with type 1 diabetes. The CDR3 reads CASSSPRAGEVETQYF. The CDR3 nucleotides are TGTGCCAGCAGCTCCCCTAGGGCGGGAGAAGTGGAGACCCAGTACTTC.